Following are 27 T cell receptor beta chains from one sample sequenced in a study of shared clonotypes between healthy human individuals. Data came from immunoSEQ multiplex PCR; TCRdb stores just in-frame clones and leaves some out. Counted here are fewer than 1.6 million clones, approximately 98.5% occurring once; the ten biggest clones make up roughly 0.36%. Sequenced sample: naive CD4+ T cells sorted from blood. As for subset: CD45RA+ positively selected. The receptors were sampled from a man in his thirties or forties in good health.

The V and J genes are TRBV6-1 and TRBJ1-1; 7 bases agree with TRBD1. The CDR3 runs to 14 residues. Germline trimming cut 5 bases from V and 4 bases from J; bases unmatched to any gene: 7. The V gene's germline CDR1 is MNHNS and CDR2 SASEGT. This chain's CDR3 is CASSTQQGTTEAFF. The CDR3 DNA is TGTGCCAGCAGTACCCAACAGGGGACCACTGAAGCTTTCTTT.

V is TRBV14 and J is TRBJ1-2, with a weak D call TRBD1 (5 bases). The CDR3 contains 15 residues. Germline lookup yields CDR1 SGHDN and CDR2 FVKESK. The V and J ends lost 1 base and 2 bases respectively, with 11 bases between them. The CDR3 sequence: CASSQGHPGNYGYTF. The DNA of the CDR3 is TGTGCCAGCAGCCAAGGTCATCCAGGGAACTATGGCTACACCTTC. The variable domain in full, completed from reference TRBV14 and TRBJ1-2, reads EAGVTQFPSHSVIEKGQTVTLRCDPISGHDNLYWYRRVMGKEIKFLLHFVKESKQDESGMPNNRFLAERTGGTYSTLKVQPAELEDSGVYFCASSQGHPGNYGYTFGSGTRLTVV.

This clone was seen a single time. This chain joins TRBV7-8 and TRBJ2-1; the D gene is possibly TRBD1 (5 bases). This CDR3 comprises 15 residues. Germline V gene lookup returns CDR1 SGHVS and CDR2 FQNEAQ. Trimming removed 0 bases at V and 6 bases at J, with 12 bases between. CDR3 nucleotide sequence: TGTGCCAGCAGCTTAGCCAGGGTTCCTTTCAATGAGCAGTTCTTC. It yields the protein CASSLARVPFNEQFF.

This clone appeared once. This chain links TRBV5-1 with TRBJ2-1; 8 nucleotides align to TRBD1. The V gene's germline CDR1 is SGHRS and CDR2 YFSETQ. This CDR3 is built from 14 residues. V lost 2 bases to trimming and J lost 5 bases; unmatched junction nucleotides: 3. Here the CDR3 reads CASSFGTGDNEQFF. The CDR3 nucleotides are TGCGCCAGCAGCTTCGGGACAGGAGACAATGAGCAGTTCTTC.

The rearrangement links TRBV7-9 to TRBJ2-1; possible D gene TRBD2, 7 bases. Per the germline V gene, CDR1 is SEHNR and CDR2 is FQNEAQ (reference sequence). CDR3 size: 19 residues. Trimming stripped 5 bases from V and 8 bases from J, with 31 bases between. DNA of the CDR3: TGTGCCAGCAGCCCTGGAGGTTCCCTGGGGAGGGGGAATGCGTATGAGCAGTTCTTC. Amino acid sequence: CASSPGGSLGRGNAYEQFF.

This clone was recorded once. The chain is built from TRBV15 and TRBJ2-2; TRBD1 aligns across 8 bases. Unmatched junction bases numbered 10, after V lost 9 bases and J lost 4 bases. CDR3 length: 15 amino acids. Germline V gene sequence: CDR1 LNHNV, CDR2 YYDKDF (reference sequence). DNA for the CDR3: TGTGCCACACAGCAGGGGGCATTTGGCACCGGGGAGCTGTTTTTT. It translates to CATQQGAFGTGELFF.

This chain's CDR3 is CASSAGLAHNEQFF. CDR3 in DNA: TGTGCCAGCAGCGCGGGACTAGCCCACAATGAGCAGTTCTTC. This chain links TRBV7-3 with TRBJ2-1; 9 bases are shared with TRBD2. This CDR3 comprises 14 residues. V lost 5 bases, J lost 5 bases, and 4 bases stayed unmatched. CDR1 is SGHTA, CDR2 FQGTGA, per germline.

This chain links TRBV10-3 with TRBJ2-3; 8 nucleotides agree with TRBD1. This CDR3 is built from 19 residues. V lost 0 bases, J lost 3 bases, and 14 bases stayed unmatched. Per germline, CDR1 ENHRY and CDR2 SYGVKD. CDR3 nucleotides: TGTGCCATCAGTGAGTCATCCTCTCCCACAGGGGGGAAAACAGATACGCAGTATTTT. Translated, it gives CAISESSSPTGGKTDTQYF.

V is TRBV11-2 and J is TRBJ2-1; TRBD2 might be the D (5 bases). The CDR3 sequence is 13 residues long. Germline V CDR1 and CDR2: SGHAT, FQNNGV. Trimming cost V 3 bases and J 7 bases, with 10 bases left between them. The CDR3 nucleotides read TGTGCCAGCAGCTTCACTAGGGATAATGAGCAGTTCTTC. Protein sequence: CASSFTRDNEQFF.

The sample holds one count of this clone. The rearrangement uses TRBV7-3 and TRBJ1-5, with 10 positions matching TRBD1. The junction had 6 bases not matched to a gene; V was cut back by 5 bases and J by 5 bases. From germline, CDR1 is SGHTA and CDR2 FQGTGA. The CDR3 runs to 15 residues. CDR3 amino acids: CASSPPGTGDQPQHF. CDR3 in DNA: TGTGCCAGCAGCCCGCCCGGGACAGGGGATCAGCCCCAGCATTTT. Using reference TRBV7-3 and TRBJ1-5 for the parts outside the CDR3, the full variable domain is GAGVSQTPSNKVTEKGKYVELRCDPISGHTALYWYRQSLGQGPEFLIYFQGTGAADDSGLPNDRFFAVRPEGSVSTLKIQRTERGDSAVYLCASSPPGTGDQPQHFGDGTRLSIL.

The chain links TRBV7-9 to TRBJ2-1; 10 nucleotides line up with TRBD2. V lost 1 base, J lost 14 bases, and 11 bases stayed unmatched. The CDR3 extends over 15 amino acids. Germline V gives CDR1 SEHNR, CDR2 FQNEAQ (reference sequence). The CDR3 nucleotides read TGTGCCAGCAGCTTAGGTGGCACTAGCGGGAAGGGAAAGTTCTTC. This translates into CASSLGGTSGKGKFF.

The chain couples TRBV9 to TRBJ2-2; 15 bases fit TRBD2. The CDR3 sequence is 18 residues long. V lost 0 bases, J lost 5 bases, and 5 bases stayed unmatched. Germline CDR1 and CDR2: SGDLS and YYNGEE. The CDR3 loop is CASSVGTSGRAGTGELFF. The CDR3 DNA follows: TGTGCCAGCAGCGTAGGGACTAGCGGGAGGGCCGGGACCGGGGAGCTGTTTTTT.

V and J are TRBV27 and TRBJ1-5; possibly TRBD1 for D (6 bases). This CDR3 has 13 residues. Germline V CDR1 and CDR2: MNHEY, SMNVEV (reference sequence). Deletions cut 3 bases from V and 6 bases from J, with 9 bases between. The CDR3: CASSFLQGQPQHF. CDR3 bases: TGTGCCAGCAGTTTTTTACAGGGTCAGCCCCAGCATTTT.

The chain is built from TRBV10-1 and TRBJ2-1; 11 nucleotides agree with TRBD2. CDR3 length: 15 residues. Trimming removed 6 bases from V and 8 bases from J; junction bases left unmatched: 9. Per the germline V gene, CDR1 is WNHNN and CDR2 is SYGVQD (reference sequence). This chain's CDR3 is CASRRGTSGFDEQFF. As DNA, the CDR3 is TGCGCCAGCAGACGAGGGACTAGCGGTTTCGATGAGCAGTTCTTC.

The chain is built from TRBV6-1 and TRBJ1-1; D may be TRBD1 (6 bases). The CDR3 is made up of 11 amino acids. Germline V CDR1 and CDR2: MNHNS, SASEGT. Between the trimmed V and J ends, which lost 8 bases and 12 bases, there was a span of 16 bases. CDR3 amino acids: CASWRAGATFF. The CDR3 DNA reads TGTGCCAGCTGGCGCGCAGGGGCGACTTTCTTT.

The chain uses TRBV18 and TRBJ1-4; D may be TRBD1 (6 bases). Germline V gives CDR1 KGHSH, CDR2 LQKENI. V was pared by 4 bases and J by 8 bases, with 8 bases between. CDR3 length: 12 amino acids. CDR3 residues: CASSHTGEKLFF. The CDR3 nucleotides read TGTGCCAGCTCACATACAGGGGAAAAACTGTTTTTT.

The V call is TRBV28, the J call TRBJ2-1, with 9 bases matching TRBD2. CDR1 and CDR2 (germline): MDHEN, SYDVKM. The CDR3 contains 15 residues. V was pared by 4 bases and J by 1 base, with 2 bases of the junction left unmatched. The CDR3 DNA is TGTGCCAGCAGTTGGGCGGGAGGGTCCTACAATGAGCAGTTCTTC. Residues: CASSWAGGSYNEQFF.

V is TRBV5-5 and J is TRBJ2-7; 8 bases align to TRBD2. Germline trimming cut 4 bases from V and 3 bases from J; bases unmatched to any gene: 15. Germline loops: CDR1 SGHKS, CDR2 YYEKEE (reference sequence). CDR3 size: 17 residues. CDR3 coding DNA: TGTGCCAGCAGCAATAGAGTCGGGCTAAGCGGGAGCTACGAGCAGTACTTC. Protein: CASSNRVGLSGSYEQYF.

Here the CDR3 DNA reads TGCGCCAGCAGCTTGACGACCCGCCGGACTGAAAGGGAAGCTTTCTTT. Translating gives CASSLTTRRTEREAFF. The chain uses TRBV5-1 and TRBJ1-1; D not certain. Trimming shortened V by 1 base and J by 8 bases, and 21 bases separated the two germline ends. Germline CDR1 is SGHRS and CDR2 is YFSETQ. This CDR3 is built from 16 residues.

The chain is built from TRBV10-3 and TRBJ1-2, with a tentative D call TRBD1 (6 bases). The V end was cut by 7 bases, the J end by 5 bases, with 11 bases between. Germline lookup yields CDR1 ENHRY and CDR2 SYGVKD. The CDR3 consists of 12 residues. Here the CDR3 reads CAITAGEYGYTF. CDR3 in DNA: TGTGCCATCACAGCAGGGGAATATGGCTACACCTTC.

CDR3 in amino acids: CASSLWPGTGDQETQYF. In DNA, the CDR3 is TGTGCCAGCAGTTTATGGCCTGGGACTGGGGACCAAGAGACCCAGTACTTC. The gene calls are TRBV28 and TRBJ2-5; possible D gene TRBD2, 6 bases. This CDR3 is built from 17 residues. Germline V CDR1 and CDR2: MDHEN, SYDVKM. V lost 0 bases to trimming and J lost 0 bases, with 14 bases between them.

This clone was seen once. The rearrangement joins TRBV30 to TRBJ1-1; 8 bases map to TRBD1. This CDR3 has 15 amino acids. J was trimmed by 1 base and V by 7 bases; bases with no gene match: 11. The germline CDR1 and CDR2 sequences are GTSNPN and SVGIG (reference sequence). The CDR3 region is CASGQGPLKNTEAFF. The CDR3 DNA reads TGTGCCTCCGGACAGGGTCCCCTGAAGAACACTGAAGCTTTCTTT. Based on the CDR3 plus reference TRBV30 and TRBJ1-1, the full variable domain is SQTIHQWPATLVQPVGSPLSLECTVEGTSNPNLYWYRQAAGRGLQLLFYSVGIGQISSEVPQNLSASRPQDRQFILSSKKLLLSDSGFYLCASGQGPLKNTEAFFGQGTRLTVV.

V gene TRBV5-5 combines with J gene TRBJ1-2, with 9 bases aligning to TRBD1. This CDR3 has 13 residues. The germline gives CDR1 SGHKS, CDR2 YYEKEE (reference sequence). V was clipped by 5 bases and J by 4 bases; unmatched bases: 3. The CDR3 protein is CASRLGQGYGYTF. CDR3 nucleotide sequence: TGTGCCAGCAGGCTGGGACAGGGCTATGGCTACACCTTC. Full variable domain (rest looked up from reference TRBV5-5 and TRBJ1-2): DAGVTQSPTHLIKTRGQQVTLRCSPISGHKSVSWYQQVLGQGPQFIFQYYEKEERGRGNFPDRFSARQFPNYSSELNVNALLLGDSALYLCASRLGQGYGYTFGSGTRLTVV.

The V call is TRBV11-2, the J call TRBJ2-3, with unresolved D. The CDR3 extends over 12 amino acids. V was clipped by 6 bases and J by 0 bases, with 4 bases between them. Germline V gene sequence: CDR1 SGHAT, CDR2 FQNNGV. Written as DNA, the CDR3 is TGTGCCAGCAGGCGGAGCACAGATACGCAGTATTTT. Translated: CASRRSTDTQYF.

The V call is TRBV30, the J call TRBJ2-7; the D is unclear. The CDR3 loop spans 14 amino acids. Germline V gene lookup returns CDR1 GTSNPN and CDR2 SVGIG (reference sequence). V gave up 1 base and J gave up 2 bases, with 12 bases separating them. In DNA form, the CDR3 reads TGTGCCTGGAGTGCGTCGCCAGCTGCCTACGAGCAGTACTTC. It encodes CAWSASPAAYEQYF.

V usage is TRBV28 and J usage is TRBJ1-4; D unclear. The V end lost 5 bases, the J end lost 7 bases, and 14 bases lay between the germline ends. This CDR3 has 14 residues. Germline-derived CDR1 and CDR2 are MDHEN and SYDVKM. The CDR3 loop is CASSKSGWREKLFF. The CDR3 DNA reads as TGTGCCAGCAGTAAATCGGGGTGGCGTGAAAAACTGTTTTTT.

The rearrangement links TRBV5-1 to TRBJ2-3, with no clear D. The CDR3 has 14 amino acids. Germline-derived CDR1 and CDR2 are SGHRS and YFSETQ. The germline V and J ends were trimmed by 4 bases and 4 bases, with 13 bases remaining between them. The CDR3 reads CASSPPTRPDTQYF. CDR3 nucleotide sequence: TGCGCCAGCAGCCCACCAACCAGGCCAGATACGCAGTATTTT. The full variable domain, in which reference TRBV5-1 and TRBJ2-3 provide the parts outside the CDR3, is KAGVTQTPRYLIKTRGQQVTLSCSPISGHRSVSWYQQTPGQGLQFLFEYFSETQRNKGNFPGRFSGRQFSNSRSEMNVSTLELGDSALYLCASSPPTRPDTQYFGPGTRLTVL.